This T cell receptor (beta chain) is from a study of blood T cell repertoires in COVID-19. About this clone: Relative to the germline gene, one junction end is altered; a read error may explain this.

The germline V gene encodes CDR1 PRHDT and CDR2 FYEKMQ (reference sequence). This CDR3 spans 12 amino acids. The repertoire was sequenced with immunoSEQ multiplex PCR; TCRdb's copy has only in-frame clones and lacks some. This sample yields roughly 570,000 clones, of which roughly 91% are seen a single time; less than 9% belongs to the top ten. Sequencing was done on a sample of peripheral blood. The receptor's source is a woman aged 50 to 60 with COVID-19, enrolled during active disease. The J gene is TRBJ1-1, the V gene TRBV13, with TRBD1 as a possible D gene (6 bases). For the CDR3, the DNA is TGTGCCAGCAGCTTAGGGTCGGGACAATTGTATTTT. Its translation is CASSLGSGQLYF.